One TCR beta chain is described in this entry. This receptor's antigen is unknown. No much larger clone is present one base from it, and per-base qualities are unavailable. The data derive from a study of early T cells in non-severe SARS-CoV-2 infection (dated by TCRdb to 2020 to 2022). Regarding the complete study: TCR sequencing used bulk RNA from unsorted whole blood, so alpha and beta chains could not be paired. Results and caveats for the whole study, not just this receptor: VDJdb matching was skewed toward anti-spike CD8 responses, so virus-specific expansions were likely underestimated and private and CD4 specificities were missed.

Receptor amplification or capture employed 5' RACE. Sequenced using a NextSeq 500. To correct for sequencing error and PCR bias, the TCR library protocol tagged individual cDNA molecules with unique molecular identifiers. TCR alpha and beta chains were both sequenced, and the abundances of alpha and beta sequences in each sample were closely correlated with each other. The authors' analysis ran thus. Decombinator V4 was used to annotate TCR sequences for V gene, J gene and CDR3. Expanded TCRs were defined as changing significantly between any two time points under a Poisson model with p below 0.0001. Abundances of TCRs were expressed as counts per million after normalisation to the total number of TCRs sequenced in each sample. MAIT TCRs were defined by TRAV1-2 paired with TRAJ12, TRAJ20 or TRAJ33, and iNKT TCRs by TRAV10 paired with TRAJ18. VDJdb, accessed 1 November 2021, was searched for CMV, EBV and SARS-CoV-2 annotated TCRs, excluding TCRs annotated for multiple antigens. In-frame beta chains were kept once TCRdb had trimmed the public reads at Q25 with fastp and called clones with MiXCR. For every CDR3 protein sequence, its rows merge into one entry that carries the most common genes and DNA. The V and J calls reflect TCRdb's pipeline rather than the authors' work. The sample records approximately 120,000 distinct CDR3 sequences, approximately 15% of which are singletons. The top ten clonotypes cover roughly a fifth of the sample.

The CDR3 covers 15 residues, taking in both the cysteine and the phenylalanine. The DNA shown is the 45-base CDR3, in frame from base 1. The germline V gene sets CDR1 to SGHTS and CDR2 to YDEGEE. Relative to germline, V is 4 bases shorter and J is 5 bases shorter, with 16 bases between their ends. Set within a cohort of healthcare workers in London, UK, this nested case-control study involved weekly PCR testing of nasopharyngeal swabs along with blood sampling. Between 23 and 31 March 2020, the week of the UK lockdown, healthcare workers were enrolled and then followed up weekly for as long as 16 weeks.

The sequencing input was whole blood. This sequence originates from an adult who was a healthcare worker with PCR-confirmed SARS-CoV-2 infection or an uninfected control (not recorded which). Here the chain combines TRBV5-8 and TRBJ1-5, with the identity of the D gene unclear. The bases read TGTGCCAGCAGCGAGAACCCCCAAACGTATCAGCCCCAGCATTTT. Its translation reads: CASSENPQTYQPQHF.